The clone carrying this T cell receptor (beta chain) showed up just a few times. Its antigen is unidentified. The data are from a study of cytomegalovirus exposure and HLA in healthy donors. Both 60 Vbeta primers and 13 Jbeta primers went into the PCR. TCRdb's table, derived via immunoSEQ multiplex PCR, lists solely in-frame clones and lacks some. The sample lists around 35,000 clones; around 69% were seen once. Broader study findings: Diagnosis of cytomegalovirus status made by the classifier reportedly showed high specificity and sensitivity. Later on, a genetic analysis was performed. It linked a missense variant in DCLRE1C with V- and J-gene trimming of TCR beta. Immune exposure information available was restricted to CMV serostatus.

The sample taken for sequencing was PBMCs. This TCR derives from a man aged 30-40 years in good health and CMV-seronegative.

The CDR3 DNA sequence: TGTGCCAGCAGCTTAACGGCTAGCGGGAGCTCTAGCACAGATACGCAGTATTTT. Translating it yields CASSLTASGSSSTDTQYF. The chain employs TRBV7-3 and TRBJ2-3; 10 bases line up with TRBD2. Germline V lookup: CDR1 SGHTA, CDR2 FQGTGA. V dropped 0 bases and J dropped 0; count of bases not matched to a gene: 6. This CDR3 is built from 18 residues.